In its sample, the clone carrying this TCR beta chain was seen a few times. Measured with immunoSEQ multiplex PCR; TCRdb has only the in-frame clones, and not every one. The sample comprises 200,000 or so clones, around nine tenths of which are singletons, and under 14% rests with the top ten. This sample is drawn from a study of blood T cell repertoires in COVID-19. Germline V lookup: CDR1 SGHDN, CDR2 FVKESK. The CDR3 is made up of 15 amino acids. J lost 6 bases, V lost 0 bases, and 2 bases had no gene match. The source of this sequence is a man aged 25-40 years who had recovered from COVID-19. The chain joins TRBV14 to TRBJ2-1; 10 bases match TRBD2. Sequencing was carried out using PBMCs or T cells enriched from blood (not recorded which). The CDR3 here is CASSQDSGRINEQFF. DNA of the CDR3: TGTGCCAGCAGCCAAGATAGCGGGAGGATCAATGAGCAGTTCTTC. Combining the CDR3 with reference TRBV14 and TRBJ2-1 gives the whole variable domain EAGVTQFPSHSVIEKGQTVTLRCDPISGHDNLYWYRRVMGKEIKFLLHFVKESKQDESGMPNNRFLAERTGGTYSTLKVQPAELEDSGVYFCASSQDSGRINEQFFGPGTRLTVL.